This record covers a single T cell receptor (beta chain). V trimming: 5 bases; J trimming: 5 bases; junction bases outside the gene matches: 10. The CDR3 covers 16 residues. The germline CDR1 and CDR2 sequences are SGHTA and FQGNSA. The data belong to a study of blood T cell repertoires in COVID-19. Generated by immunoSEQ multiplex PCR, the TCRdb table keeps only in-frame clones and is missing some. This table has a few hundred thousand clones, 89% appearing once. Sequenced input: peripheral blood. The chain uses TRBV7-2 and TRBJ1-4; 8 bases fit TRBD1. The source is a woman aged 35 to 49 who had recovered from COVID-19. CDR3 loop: CASSASGTGENEKLFF. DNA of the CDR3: TGTGCCAGCAGCGCCTCCGGGACAGGAGAGAATGAAAAACTGTTTTTT.